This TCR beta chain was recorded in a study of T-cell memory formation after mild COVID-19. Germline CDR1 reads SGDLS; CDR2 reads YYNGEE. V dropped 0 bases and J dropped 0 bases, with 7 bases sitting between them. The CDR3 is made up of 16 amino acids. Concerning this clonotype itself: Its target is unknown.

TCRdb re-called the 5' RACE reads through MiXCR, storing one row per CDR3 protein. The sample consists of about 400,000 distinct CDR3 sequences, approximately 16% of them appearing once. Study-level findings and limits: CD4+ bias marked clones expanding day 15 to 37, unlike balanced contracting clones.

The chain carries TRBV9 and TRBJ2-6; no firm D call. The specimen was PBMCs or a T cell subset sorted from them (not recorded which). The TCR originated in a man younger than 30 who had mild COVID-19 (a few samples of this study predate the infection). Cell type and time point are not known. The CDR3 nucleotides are TGTGCCAGCAGCGTAGGTATGACCTCTGGGGCCAACGTCCTGACTTTC. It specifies CASSVGMTSGANVLTF.